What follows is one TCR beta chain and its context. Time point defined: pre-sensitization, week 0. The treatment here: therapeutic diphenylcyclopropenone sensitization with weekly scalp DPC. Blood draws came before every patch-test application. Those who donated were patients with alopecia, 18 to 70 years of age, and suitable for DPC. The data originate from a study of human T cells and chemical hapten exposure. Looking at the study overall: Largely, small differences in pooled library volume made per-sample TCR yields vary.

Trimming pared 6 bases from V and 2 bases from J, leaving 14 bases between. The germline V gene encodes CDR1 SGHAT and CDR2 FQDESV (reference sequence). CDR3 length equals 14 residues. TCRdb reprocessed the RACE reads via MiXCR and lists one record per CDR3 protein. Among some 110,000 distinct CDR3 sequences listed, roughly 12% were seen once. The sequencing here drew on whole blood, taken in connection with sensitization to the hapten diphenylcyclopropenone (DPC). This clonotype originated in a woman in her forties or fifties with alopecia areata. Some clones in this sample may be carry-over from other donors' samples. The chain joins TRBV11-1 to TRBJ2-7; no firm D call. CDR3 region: CASSFNHPTYEQYF. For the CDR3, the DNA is TGTGCCAGCAGTTTCAACCATCCCACCTACGAGCAGTACTTC. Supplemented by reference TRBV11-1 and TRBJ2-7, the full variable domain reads EAEVAQSPRYKITEKSQAVAFWCDPISGHATLYWYRQILGQGPELLVQFQDESVVDDSQLPKDRFSAERLKGVDSTLKIQPAELGDSAMYLCASSFNHPTYEQYFGPGTRLTVT.